One and the same sample provided the 13 T cell receptor beta chains below, sequenced in a study of T-cell memory formation after mild COVID-19. MiXCR was run by TCRdb on the 5' RACE reads, yielding one entry per CDR3 protein. Of about 440,000 distinct CDR3 sequences in the sample, around 18% were seen once. Sequenced sample: PBMCs or a T cell subset sorted from them (not recorded which). The receptors come from an adult woman who had mild COVID-19 (a few samples of this study predate the infection). Cell type and time point are not known.

This clonotype showed up just a few times. The chain carries TRBV6-6 and TRBJ1-1, with no clear D. CDR3 length equals 12 residues. V was clipped by 2 bases and J by 2 bases, with 3 bases between them. Germline loops: CDR1 MNHNY, CDR2 SVGAGI (reference sequence). The CDR3 protein is CASSYDNTEAFF. For the CDR3, the DNA is TGTGCCAGCAGTTACGATAACACTGAAGCTTTCTTT.

The chain joins TRBV14 to TRBJ2-3; 7 nucleotides line up with TRBD2. CDR1 is SGHDN and CDR2 is FVKESK in the germline V gene. The CDR3 loop spans 14 amino acids. Trimming at V came to 4 bases and at J to 2 bases, leaving 3 bases not matched to a gene. CDR3 bases: TGTGCCAGCAGCCGACTAGCCTACACAGATACGCAGTATTTT. Protein sequence: CASSRLAYTDTQYF.

V and J are TRBV24-1 and TRBJ1-1; the D gene is possibly TRBD1 (5 bases). CDR3 size: 15 residues. The germline gives CDR1 KGHDR, CDR2 SFDVKD. V was shortened by 7 bases and J by 1 base, with 15 bases between the two germline ends. The CDR3 reads CATRNSGTENTEAFF. DNA of the CDR3: TGTGCCACCAGGAATTCCGGGACGGAGAACACTGAAGCTTTCTTT.

In this sample, this clonotype turned up once. The V gene is TRBV9, the J gene TRBJ2-7; D is possibly TRBD2 (5 bases). The CDR3 totals 14 residues. The V end lost 4 bases, the J end lost 3 bases, and 14 bases lay between the germline ends. Germline V gives CDR1 SGDLS, CDR2 YYNGEE. This CDR3 is CASSHPGRDYEQYF. The DNA for the CDR3 is TGTGCCAGCAGCCATCCAGGACGGGACTACGAGCAGTACTTC.

This rearrangement joins TRBV20-1 to TRBJ2-7; TRBD2 matches at 10 bases. With V trimmed by 3 bases and J by 1 base, 6 bases remained unmatched. The CDR3 is 15 amino acids. The germline gives CDR1 DFQATT, CDR2 SNEGSKA (reference sequence). The CDR3 DNA sequence: TGCAGTGCTAGCAGGGGACTAGCGAAATCCTACGAGCAGTACTTC. Amino acid sequence: CSASRGLAKSYEQYF.

The chain joins TRBV11-2 to TRBJ1-5; D gene ambiguous. Trimming took 0 bases from V and 5 from J, leaving 14 bases between them. The CDR3 runs 16 residues. CDR1 is SGHAT, CDR2 FQNNGV, per germline. The CDR3 bases are TGTGCCAGCAGCTTAGATAGTTGGGGTGTTGATCAGCCCCAGCATTTT. This gives the protein CASSLDSWGVDQPQHF.

The chain is built from TRBV18 and TRBJ2-1, with 9 positions matching TRBD1. CDR3 length equals 15 residues. Per the germline V gene, CDR1 is KGHSH and CDR2 is LQKENI. The V and J ends lost 6 bases and 7 bases, in that order; junction bases with no gene match: 10. CDR3 bases: TGTGCCAGCTCGCTGATCTCCGGGACAGGGAATGAGCAGTTCTTC. It is translated as CASSLISGTGNEQFF.

The CDR3 protein is CASSAGGSTDTQYF. Here the CDR3 DNA reads TGTGCCAGCAGTGCGGGAGGAAGCACAGATACGCAGTATTTT. V and J are TRBV6-1 and TRBJ2-3; 7 nucleotides agree with TRBD2. The CDR3 contains 14 residues. The ends lost 4 bases at V and 0 bases at J; junction bases unmatched: 1. Germline V gene lookup returns CDR1 MNHNS and CDR2 SASEGT.

The gene calls are TRBV4-3 and TRBJ2-7; D remains unclear. The CDR3 is made up of 15 amino acids. Germline V gene lookup returns CDR1 LGHNA and CDR2 YSLEER. Trimming left V 0 bases short and J 0 bases short, with 9 bases between. CDR3 loop: CASSQDRPLSYEQYF. CDR3 DNA: TGCGCCAGCAGCCAAGACAGGCCTCTCTCCTACGAGCAGTACTTC.

The table lists this clonotype with a few counts. The chain has TRBV21-1 and TRBJ2-1; the table's D gene call, TRBD1, was not cross checked with the DNA. TRBV21-1 is termed a pseudogene. The CDR3 consists of 16 residues. The CDR3 DNA sequence: TGTGCCAGCAGCAAAGTAGGGACAGGACCCGTTTGGGTTCAGTTCTTC. It yields the protein CASSKVGTGPVWVQFF.

This rearrangement joins TRBV5-6 to TRBJ2-5; TRBD2 agrees at 11 bases. Germline-derived CDR1 and CDR2 are SGHDT and YYEEEE. The CDR3 sequence is 15 residues long. J gave up 5 bases and V 4 bases, and 7 bases lay outside the gene matches. CDR3 protein: CASSHSGRVEETQYF. The CDR3 coding sequence is TGTGCCAGCAGCCATAGCGGGAGGGTCGAGGAGACCCAGTACTTC.

This chain links TRBV7-2 with TRBJ2-7; 15 nucleotides align to TRBD2. With V trimmed by 5 bases and J by 2 bases, 4 bases remained unmatched. This CDR3 has 16 amino acids. Germline V gene sequence: CDR1 SGHTA, CDR2 FQGNSA. The CDR3 region is CASSRWTSGRAYEQYF. Here the CDR3 DNA reads TGTGCCAGCAGCCGTTGGACTAGCGGGAGGGCCTACGAGCAGTACTTC.

The chain links TRBV7-2 to TRBJ2-7; 7 bases match TRBD1. The junction had 11 bases not matched to a gene; V was cut back by 3 bases and J by 3 bases. The CDR3 has 16 residues. Germline-derived CDR1 and CDR2 are SGHTA and FQGNSA. The CDR3 DNA reads TGTGCCAGCAGCTTCGACAGGGTCGACCAAGGCTACGAGCAGTACTTC. Protein: CASSFDRVDQGYEQYF.